This T cell receptor beta chain was retrieved from a study of blood T cell repertoires in COVID-19. For the study at large: The samples span acute and convalescent COVID-19 from the United States, Italy and Spain. Nucleic acid was either cDNA or gDNA, and it came from T cells, B-cell-depleted T cells, or PBMCs.

This clone appeared once. Original handling: Reference gene primer amplification yielded estimated nucleated cell counts. Sequencing was performed with immunoSEQ multiplex PCR; in TCRdb, only in-frame clones are kept and a portion is missing. V, J and clone size were drawn from that table, and D and trimming were deduced from the DNA. The table shows some 350,000 clones, with around four fifths occurring only once. CDR3 length: 14 amino acids. V was clipped by 8 bases and J by 7 bases; unmatched bases: 10. The germline V gene has CDR1 LNHDA and CDR2 SQIVND (reference sequence). The sequenced material came from peripheral blood. V is TRBV19 and J is TRBJ2-1; 8 bases match TRBD2. The receptor's source is a man in his thirties or forties with active or convalescent COVID-19. CDR3: CASRTLQRGNEQFF. CDR3 bases: TGTGCCAGTCGAACCCTCCAGCGGGGGAATGAGCAGTTCTTC.